This T cell receptor beta chain emerged from a study of cytotoxic CD8 clonotypes in ibrutinib-treated CLL. About the research overall: Of a cohort that held around 10 relapsed/refractory and some 16 treatment-naive patients, roughly 18 were IGHV unmutated. Recorded responses included around 24 partial and 2 complete; following median about 68 months, roughly 15 stayed remitted and roughly 12 progressed.

Findings of the study overall: Sustained-remission patients were sampled at different times than progressing patients were.

Note on this clone: The antigen is not known.

The J segment lost 8 bases and the V segment lost 5 bases, leaving 16 bases of the junction unmatched. CDR1 is SGHTA and CDR2 is FQGTGA in the germline V gene. This CDR3 has 17 amino acids. Depths of 1 in 200,000 to 1 in 1 million T cells were the sequencing target. Profiling relied on immunoSEQ multiplex PCR, and the TCRdb table lists in-frame clones only, not all of them. The data contain about 130,000 clones, 80% to 90% of them singletons. J is TRBJ2-1 and V is TRBV7-3; 9 bases line up with TRBD1. The starting material was PBMCs, obtained after 24 months of ibrutinib treatment. The receptor was derived from a human donor with chronic lymphocytic leukemia. The CDR3 loop reads CASSLLGGQGGSDEQFF. CDR3 nucleotide sequence: TGTGCCAGCAGCCTCCTTGGGGGACAGGGTGGCTCCGATGAGCAGTTCTTC.